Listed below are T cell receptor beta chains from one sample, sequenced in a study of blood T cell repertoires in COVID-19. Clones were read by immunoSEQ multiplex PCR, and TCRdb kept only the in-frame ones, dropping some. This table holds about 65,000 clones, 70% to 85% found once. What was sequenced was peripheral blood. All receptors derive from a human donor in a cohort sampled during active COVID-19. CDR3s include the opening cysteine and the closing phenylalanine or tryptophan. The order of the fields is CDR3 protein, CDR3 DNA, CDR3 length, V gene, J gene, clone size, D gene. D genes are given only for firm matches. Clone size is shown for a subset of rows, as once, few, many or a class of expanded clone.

CASSPPDRGNYGYTF	TGTGCCAGCTCACCACCGGACAGGGGTAACTATGGCTACACCTTC	15	TRBV18	TRBJ1-2	-	TRBD1
CASREQGAYSPLHF	TGTGCCAGCCGGGAACAGGGGGCGTATTCACCCCTCCACTTT	14	TRBV2	TRBJ1-6	-	TRBD1
CASSDFQDSPLHF	TGTGCCAGCTCGGACTTCCAGGATTCACCCCTCCACTTT	13	TRBV18	TRBJ1-6	-	-
CASIPSGNPYEQYF	TGTGCCAGCATTCCCAGCGGGAATCCCTACGAGCAGTACTTC	14	TRBV2	TRBJ2-7	-	TRBD2
CASSGTQTHGLNSPLHF	TGTGCCAGCAGCGGGACTCAGACTCATGGGCTAAATTCACCCCTCCACTTT	17	TRBV9	TRBJ1-6	-	-
CASSPNGQGNNSPLHF	TGTGCCAGCTCACCTAACGGACAGGGGAATAATTCACCCCTCCACTTT	16	TRBV18	TRBJ1-6	once	TRBD1
CASSRRDSVNSPLHF	TGTGCCAGCAGCCGAAGGGACAGCGTCAATTCACCCCTCCACTTT	15	TRBV3-1/TRBV3-2	TRBJ1-6	-	TRBD1
CSARGLTNTGELFF	TGCAGCGCTCGGGGACTTACGAACACCGGGGAGCTGTTTTTT	14	TRBV29-1	TRBJ2-2	once	-
CASSQQGAGEKLFF	TGTGCCAGCAGCCAACAGGGGGCGGGCGAAAAACTGTTTTTT	14	TRBV6-5	TRBJ1-4	-	TRBD1
CASSLHSVINQPQHF	TGTGCCAGCAGCTTGCACTCCGTTATTAATCAGCCCCAGCATTTT	15	TRBV7-2	TRBJ1-5	-	-
CASRPARTSGGANTQYF	TGTGCCAGCAGGCCCGCGAGGACTAGCGGGGGGGCAAATACGCAGTATTTT	17	TRBV27	TRBJ2-3	once	TRBD2
CATSDPTGYSGELFF	TGTGCCACCAGTGATCCTACAGGGTATAGCGGGGAGCTGTTTTTT	15	TRBV24-1	TRBJ2-2	-	-
CASSFAGDQETQYF	TGTGCCAGCAGCTTCGCGGGGGACCAAGAGACCCAGTACTTC	14	TRBV28	TRBJ2-5	-	TRBD2
CASSLGGVNTEAFF	TGCGCCAGCAGCTTAGGAGGGGTGAACACTGAAGCTTTCTTT	14	TRBV5-1	TRBJ1-1	-	-
CASSPLPRGSYYEQYF	TGTGCCAGCTCACCACTCCCGCGGGGGTCTTACTACGAGCAGTACTTC	16	TRBV18	TRBJ2-7	-	TRBD2
CSVTSPGQGARNEQFF	TGCAGCGTTACATCGCCGGGACAGGGGGCTCGGAATGAGCAGTTCTTC	16	TRBV29-1	TRBJ2-1	-	TRBD1
CASSLDGSLATNEKLFF	TGTGCCAGCAGCTTAGACGGGAGCCTAGCAACTAATGAAAAACTGTTTTTT	17	TRBV7-6	TRBJ1-4	-	-
CASSSRTGGGNSPLHF	TGTGCCAGCAGCTCCCGGACAGGGGGCGGGAATTCACCCCTCCACTTT	16	TRBV9	TRBJ1-6	-	TRBD1
CASGTGAYYGYTF	TGTGCCAGCGGGACAGGGGCTTACTATGGCTACACCTTC	13	TRBV2	TRBJ1-2	-	TRBD1
CASSPRQGASGELFF	TGTGCCAGCAGCCCGCGTCAGGGGGCTTCCGGGGAGCTGTTTTTT	15	TRBV14	TRBJ2-2	-	TRBD1
CASSSPSISSAQYF	TGTGCCAGCAGCTCCCCGTCGATCTCCTCAGCCCAGTACTTC	14	TRBV7-2	TRBJ2-5	-	-
CASSPGAGSSYEQYF	TGTGCCAGCTCACCCGGGGCGGGGTCCTCCTACGAGCAGTACTTC	15	TRBV18	TRBJ2-7	-	-
CASSPPGGGAYNEQFF	TGTGCCAGCAGCCCGCCCGGGGGGGGCGCCTACAATGAGCAGTTCTTC	16	TRBV28	TRBJ2-1	-	TRBD2
CASSPAGPGLTDTQYF	TGTGCCAGCAGCCCGGCTGGGCCAGGGTTGACAGATACGCAGTATTTT	16	TRBV7-2	TRBJ2-3	-	-
CASSQGERNTEAFF	TGTGCCAGCAGCCAAGGGGAGCGGAACACTGAAGCTTTCTTT	14	TRBV3-1/TRBV3-2	TRBJ1-1	-	-
CASSPTGSNEKLFF	TGTGCCAGCTCACCGACAGGGTCTAATGAAAAACTGTTTTTT	14	TRBV18	TRBJ1-4	-	TRBD1
CASRGTGNSNQPQHF	TGTGCCAGCAGGGGGACAGGGAACTCCAATCAGCCCCAGCATTTT	15	TRBV2	TRBJ1-5	-	TRBD1
CASSLEQGNEKLFF	TGTGCCAGCAGCTTAGAACAGGGCAATGAAAAACTGTTTTTT	14	TRBV7-9	TRBJ1-4	-	-
CASSYSLWGRYEQFF	TGTGCCAGCAGTTACTCGCTTTGGGGGCGTTATGAGCAGTTCTTC	15	TRBV6-5	TRBJ2-1	-	-
CASSAQGRLEPQHF	TGTGCCAGCAGTGCACAGGGGAGGTTAGAGCCCCAGCATTTT	14	TRBV2	TRBJ1-5	once	TRBD1
CASSVDAGEKLFF	TGTGCCAGCAGCGTAGATGCAGGTGAAAAACTGTTTTTT	13	TRBV9	TRBJ1-4	-	-
CASSIAGNYNEQFF	TGTGCCAGTAGTATAGCGGGGAATTACAATGAGCAGTTCTTC	14	TRBV19	TRBJ2-1	-	-
CASAETGFGGYTF	TGTGCCAGCGCCGAGACGGGGTTTGGTGGCTACACCTTC	13	TRBV7-8	TRBJ1-2	-	-
CASSQDPGIGNTIYF	TGCGCCAGCAGCCAAGACCCAGGGATTGGAAACACCATATATTTT	15	TRBV4-1	TRBJ1-3	-	-
CSVGQTLQETQYF	TGCAGCGTGGGACAGACTCTACAAGAGACCCAGTACTTC	13	TRBV29-1	TRBJ2-5	-	TRBD1
CASSQSPINQGGTHNSYNEQFF	TGCGCCAGCAGTCAATCCCCGATTAATCAGGGTGGCACACACAACTCCTACAATGAGCAGTTCTTC	22	TRBV23-1	TRBJ2-1	-	-
CASSNTAGQPQHF	TGTGCCAGCAGTAACACGGCGGGTCAGCCCCAGCATTTT	13	TRBV3-1/TRBV3-2	TRBJ1-5	once	-
CATSRPGLGTEAFF	TGTGCCACCAGCAGACCCGGACTTGGGACTGAAGCTTTCTTT	14	TRBV15	TRBJ1-1	once	-
CASSQQPGVWETQYF	TGTGCCAGCAGCCAACAACCGGGGGTCTGGGAGACCCAGTACTTC	15	TRBV3-1/TRBV3-2	TRBJ2-5	-	-
CASSPMRAGVYNEQFF	TGTGCCAGCTCACCAATGAGGGCAGGGGTCTACAATGAGCAGTTCTTC	16	TRBV18	TRBJ2-1	-	-
CSVVTGGADGYTF	TGCAGCGTTGTCACAGGGGGCGCCGATGGCTACACCTTC	13	TRBV29-1	TRBJ1-2	-	TRBD1
CASSYSGQGTEAFF	TGTGCCAGCAGTTATTCCGGACAGGGAACTGAAGCTTTCTTT	14	TRBV6-2/TRBV6-3	TRBJ1-1	once	TRBD1
CASSIQGGNSPLHF	TGTGCCAGTAGTATCCAGGGCGGCAATTCACCCCTCCACTTT	14	TRBV19	TRBJ1-6	-	-
CASRTGQSTEAFF	TGTGCCAGCAGGACCGGACAGTCCACTGAAGCTTTCTTT	13	TRBV6-5	TRBJ1-1	-	-
CSVLGQIFYGYTF	TGCAGCGTTCTGGGGCAGATTTTCTATGGCTACACCTTC	13	TRBV29-1	TRBJ1-2	-	-
CASSSTGGRTGELFF	TGTGCCAGCAGCTCCACAGGGGGCCGAACCGGGGAGCTGTTTTTT	15	TRBV7-6	TRBJ2-2	once	TRBD1
CASSLGREETQYF	TGCGCCAGCAGTTTGGGCAGGGAAGAGACCCAGTACTTC	13	TRBV10-2	TRBJ2-5	-	-
CASSQVARHKFF	TGTGCCAGCAGCCAAGTGGCGAGACACAAGTTCTTC	12	TRBV3-1/TRBV3-2	TRBJ2-1	-	-
CASSLRHRGETQYF	TGTGCCAGCAGCTTGCGTCACAGGGGCGAGACCCAGTACTTC	14	TRBV5-4	TRBJ2-5	few	TRBD1
CASTKLAGGRNEQFF	TGTGCCAGCACAAAACTAGCGGGGGGCAGGAATGAGCAGTTCTTC	15	TRBV18	TRBJ2-1	-	TRBD2
CASRGVLETEAFF	TGTGCCAGTAGAGGGGTTCTGGAAACTGAAGCTTTCTTT	13	TRBV19	TRBJ1-1	-	-
CASSLGAQNYGYTF	TGTGCCAGCAGTTTAGGGGCACAGAACTATGGCTACACCTTC	14	TRBV28	TRBJ1-2	-	-
CASSLMSSGGAHEQFF	TGTGCCAGCAGCTTAATGTCTAGCGGGGGGGCCCATGAGCAGTTCTTC	16	TRBV7-2	TRBJ2-1	-	TRBD2
CASSLSGVTNEKLFF	TGTGCCAGCAGTTTATCAGGGGTAACTAATGAAAAACTGTTTTTT	15	TRBV28	TRBJ1-4	few	-
CASSSGGFNGYTF	TGTGCCAGCAGTTCGGGGGGGTTTAATGGCTACACCTTC	13	TRBV12-3/TRBV12-4	TRBJ1-2	-	-
CASSLNRGSTEAFF	TGTGCCAGCAGTCTCAACAGGGGAAGCACTGAAGCTTTCTTT	14	TRBV6-2/TRBV6-3	TRBJ1-1	-	TRBD1
CASRPDRAKKVNSPLHF	TGTGCCAGCAGACCGGACAGGGCTAAGAAGGTGAATTCACCCCTCCACTTT	17	TRBV27	TRBJ1-6	few	TRBD1